The next 27 T cell receptor beta chains were all read from a single sample in a study of OX40 agonist ivuxolimab in advanced cancers. TCRdb keeps only in-frame clones here, not all; method: immunoSEQ multiplex PCR. The sample holds 90,000 or so clones, 85% to 90% seen once. This specimen was CD4+ or CD8+ T cells sorted from blood, taken in a trial of the OX40 agonist ivuxolimab. The receptors were gathered from an adult with an advanced solid tumor such as melanoma, head and neck, liver or kidney cancer.

A single count supports this clone. The chain employs TRBV9 and TRBJ2-2; D is perhaps TRBD2 (5 bases). Germline assignment: CDR1 SGDLS and CDR2 YYNGEE. The CDR3 extends over 14 amino acids. Deletions cut 0 bases from V and 5 bases from J, with 8 bases between. Here the CDR3 DNA reads TGTGCCAGCAGCGTAGACCGAGGGACCGGGGAGCTGTTTTTT. Amino acids: CASSVDRGTGELFF.

The chain has TRBV9 and TRBJ1-6; D call uncertain. The CDR3 length is 14 residues. The germline V gene encodes CDR1 SGDLS and CDR2 YYNGEE. The V end was cut by 0 bases, the J end by 5 bases, with 6 bases between. Here the CDR3 DNA reads TGTGCCAGCAGCGTAGAGACCCATAATTCACCCCTCCACTTT. This codes for CASSVETHNSPLHF.

The chain joins TRBV11-2 to TRBJ2-2, with D perhaps TRBD1 or TRBD2 (5 bases each). Trimming left V 5 bases short and J 6 bases short, with 19 bases between. Germline values: CDR1 SGHAT, CDR2 FQNNGV. CDR3 length: 16 amino acids. CDR3 in amino acids: CASSVPGRPTPGELFF. The CDR3 DNA reads as TGTGCCAGCAGCGTGCCGGGACGACCTACACCCGGGGAGCTGTTTTTT.

The V and J genes are TRBV5-1 and TRBJ2-7; the D is unclear. The germline V and J ends were trimmed by 2 bases and 3 bases, with 12 bases remaining between them. The CDR3 length is 14 residues. Germline V gene data show CDR1 as SGHRS and CDR2 as YFSETQ. In DNA, the CDR3 is TGCGCCAGCAGCTTACAGCCGATCCTCTACGAGCAGTACTTC. Protein product: CASSLQPILYEQYF.

The V gene is TRBV19, the J gene TRBJ2-7; D tentatively fits TRBD1 or TRBD2 (5 bases each). The ends were cut back, 7 bases at V and 0 bases at J, with 13 bases in the middle. The length of the CDR3 is 14 residues. Per the germline V gene, CDR1 is LNHDA and CDR2 is SQIVND (reference sequence). The CDR3: CASTPGANSYEQYF. In DNA form, the CDR3 reads TGTGCCAGTACCCCCGGGGCGAACTCCTACGAGCAGTACTTC.

The chain has TRBV7-2 and TRBJ2-7; D remains unclear. Germline values: CDR1 SGHTA, CDR2 FQGNSA. The CDR3 loop spans 13 amino acids. Trimming stripped 3 bases from V and 1 base from J, with 7 bases between. The CDR3 DNA sequence: TGTGCCAGCAGCTTGGGCCCTTCCTACGAGCAGTACTTC. Protein sequence: CASSLGPSYEQYF.

This chain uses TRBV28 with TRBJ1-5; D remains unclear. The germline V gene encodes CDR1 MDHEN and CDR2 SYDVKM. There are 16 residues in the CDR3. Trimming left V 9 bases short and J 1 base short, with 19 bases between. The DNA of the CDR3 is TGTGCCAGTGTTGGACTTCTAAGGGAAAGCAATCAGCCCCAGCATTTT. Translated, it gives CASVGLLRESNQPQHF.

This chain connects TRBV19 to TRBJ1-3; D call uncertain. V gave up 9 bases and J gave up 0 bases, with 6 bases separating them. This CDR3 is 12 amino acids long. Germline V CDR1 and CDR2: LNHDA, SQIVND (reference sequence). The CDR3 DNA reads as TGTGCCAGCCGGGCCTCTGGAAACACCATATATTTT. Protein product: CASRASGNTIYF. Full variable domain (missing parts from reference TRBV19 and TRBJ1-3): DGGITQSPKYLFRKEGQNVTLSCEQNLNHDAMYWYRQDPGQGLRLIYYSQIVNDFQKGDIAEGYSVSREKKESFPLTVTSAQKNPTAFYLCASRASGNTIYFGEGSWLTVV.

The chain carries TRBV29-1 and TRBJ1-2; D not resolved. In germline, CDR1 is SQVTM, CDR2 ANQGSEA. V was clipped by 7 bases and J by 4 bases, with 16 bases between them. This CDR3 is built from 13 residues. CDR3 protein: CSAKSGSFYGYTF. The CDR3, as DNA: TGCAGCGCCAAATCTGGGTCCTTCTATGGCTACACCTTC. The full variable domain, rest sourced from reference TRBV29-1 and TRBJ1-2, is SAVISQKPSRDICQRGTSLTIQCQVDSQVTMMFWYRQQPGQSLTLIATANQGSEATYESGFVIDKFPISRPNLTFSTLTVSNMSPEDSSIYLCSAKSGSFYGYTFGSGTRLTVV.

The CDR3 DNA reads TGCGCCAGCAGCCATGACAGGGGGCCCGGGGAGCTGTTTTTT. It specifies CASSHDRGPGELFF. V usage is TRBV4-3 and J usage is TRBJ2-2; the match to TRBD1 covers 10 bases. The V and J ends lost 3 bases and 6 bases, in that order; junction bases with no gene match: 1. CDR1 LGHNA and CDR2 YSLEER come from the germline V gene. This CDR3 has 14 amino acids.

The rearrangement joins TRBV7-6 to TRBJ2-5; no reliable D call. V was clipped by 1 base and J by 7 bases, with 13 bases between them. The CDR3 contains 14 residues. CDR1 and CDR2 from the germline V gene are SGHVS and FNYEAQ. The CDR3 here is CASSLVSAAGTQYF. The DNA of the CDR3 is TGTGCCAGCAGCTTAGTATCGGCAGCCGGGACCCAGTACTTC.

The gene calls are TRBV7-8 and TRBJ2-7, with TRBD1 identical over 7 bases. CDR1 is SGHVS and CDR2 is FQNEAQ in the germline V gene. J lost 9 bases, V lost 4 bases, and 21 bases had no gene match. This CDR3 contains 17 residues. For the CDR3, the DNA is TGTGCCAGCAGCTCACTTACACTACAGGGGAGTCGAGAGGTGCAGTACTTC. It yields the protein CASSSLTLQGSREVQYF.

The genes are TRBV11-2 and TRBJ2-7; D unresolved. Per the germline V gene, CDR1 is SGHAT and CDR2 is FQNNGV. V was cut by 0 bases and J by 4 bases, with 10 bases left in between. This CDR3 is built from 14 residues. The CDR3 coding sequence is TGTGCCAGCAGCTTAGATCTTTTGGCGTACGAGCAGTACTTC. Protein: CASSLDLLAYEQYF.

This chain links TRBV27 with TRBJ1-1; no definite D call. CDR1 and CDR2 (germline): MNHEY, SMNVEV (reference sequence). Deletions cut 2 bases from V and 8 bases from J, with 15 bases between. This CDR3 spans 14 amino acids. The CDR3: CASSLRLGPREAFF. In DNA, the CDR3 is TGTGCCAGCAGTTTACGCCTGGGCCCCCGGGAAGCTTTCTTT.

The chain employs TRBV19 and TRBJ1-4; 8 bases map to TRBD1. CDR1 and CDR2 (germline): LNHDA, SQIVND (reference sequence). CDR3 length: 17 residues. The trim removed 3 bases at V and 8 bases at J, leaving 14 bases unmatched. Written as DNA, the CDR3 is TGTGCCAGTAGTATTCGGTTCGCGGCAGGGGGCCAAGAAAAACTGTTTTTT. The encoded protein is CASSIRFAAGGQEKLFF.

This clone was counted once. The chain has TRBV6-5 and TRBJ1-5; 7 bases line up with TRBD1. Germline values: CDR1 MNHEY, CDR2 SVGAGI. The CDR3 has 15 residues. The V and J ends lost 0 bases and 7 bases, in that order; junction bases with no gene match: 6. This chain's CDR3 is CASSYSGGEGQPQHF. Written as DNA, the CDR3 is TGTGCCAGCAGTTACTCAGGGGGCGAGGGACAGCCCCAGCATTTT.

In its sample, this clone was seen once. The chain joins TRBV6-6 to TRBJ1-1; D is ambiguous. Trimming took 7 bases from V and 5 from J, leaving 11 bases between them. Germline CDR1 reads MNHNY; CDR2 reads SVGAGI (reference sequence). This CDR3 is 12 amino acids long. The CDR3 here is CASKVRDTEAFF. The DNA of the CDR3 is TGTGCCAGCAAGGTGAGGGATACTGAAGCTTTCTTT.

The CDR3: CASSPGTSGGTDTQYF. CDR3 DNA: TGTGCCAGCAGCCCAGGGACTAGCGGGGGGACAGATACGCAGTATTTT. This rearrangement joins TRBV7-3 to TRBJ2-3; the match to TRBD2 covers 15 bases. Germline V CDR1 and CDR2: SGHTA, FQGTGA. CDR3 length: 16 residues. The ends lost 5 bases at V and 3 bases at J; junction bases unmatched: 3.

This clone was counted once. The chain is built from TRBV27 and TRBJ2-7; TRBD1 matches at 7 bases. Germline trimming cut 6 bases from V and 1 base from J; bases unmatched to any gene: 9. Germline lookup yields CDR1 MNHEY and CDR2 SMNVEV (reference sequence). The CDR3 extends over 15 amino acids. Here the CDR3 DNA reads TGTGCCAGCAGCCTTGTCCGGGACAGTTCCTACGAGCAGTACTTC. This translates into CASSLVRDSSYEQYF.

Comment on this clone: Because it lacks the conserved phenylalanine or tryptophan at the end, this CDR3 is likely a read error. The chain combines TRBV6-1 with TRBJ1-2; 7 bases are a match to TRBD1. The CDR3 sequence is 15 residues long. Germline CDR1 MNHNS, CDR2 SASEGT. V shed 5 bases, J shed 4 bases, and the junction held 10 bases outside the gene matches. The CDR3 nucleotides are TGTGCCAGCAGTACCTTGGACAGGCGGAGCTATGGCTACACCTCC. It codes for CASSTLDRRSYGYTS.

The gene calls are TRBV2 and TRBJ1-2; 9 bases map to TRBD1. V lost 1 base to trimming and J lost 3 bases; unmatched junction nucleotides: 0. From germline, CDR1 is SNHLY and CDR2 FYNNEI. This CDR3 spans 14 amino acids. DNA for the CDR3: TGTGCCAGCAGTGAAGGGACAGGGGACTATGGCTACACCTTC. Its translation: CASSEGTGDYGYTF. The full variable domain, with the rest looked up from reference TRBV2 and TRBJ1-2, is EPEVTQTPSHQVTQMGQEVILRCVPISNHLYFYWYRQILGQKVEFLVSFYNNEISEKSEIFDDQFSVERPDGSNFTLKIRSTKLEDSAMYFCASSEGTGDYGYTFGSGTRLTVV.

In this sample, this clone turned up a few times. V usage is TRBV7-3 and J usage is TRBJ2-7; a possible D gene is TRBD1 (6 bases). CDR1 is SGHTA, CDR2 FQGTGA, per germline. Trimming pared 2 bases from V and 10 bases from J, leaving 15 bases between. The CDR3 is 13 amino acids. CDR3 residues: CASSLPRGTPQYF. The CDR3 DNA reads TGTGCCAGCAGCTTACCTAGGGGGACACCACAGTACTTC.

V is TRBV15 and J is TRBJ1-5; D unclear. The germline CDR1 and CDR2 sequences are LNHNV and YYDKDF (reference sequence). CDR3 length: 18 amino acids. V lost 0 bases, J lost 2 bases, and 17 bases lay in between. The CDR3 here is CATSRDPPYSVGNQPQHF. In DNA form, the CDR3 reads TGTGCCACCAGCAGAGATCCCCCATATAGTGTAGGCAATCAGCCCCAGCATTTT.

V and J are TRBV6-6 and TRBJ1-3; D not resolved. CDR3 size: 14 residues. The germline V gene encodes CDR1 MNHNY and CDR2 SVGAGI (reference sequence). Trimming took 2 bases from V and 2 from J, leaving 7 bases between them. The CDR3 DNA reads TGTGCCAGCAGTTACGGAGGAACTGGAAACACCATATATTTT. Its protein is CASSYGGTGNTIYF.

The CDR3 protein is CSVEGDRGETQYF. The DNA of the CDR3 is TGCAGCGTTGAGGGGGACAGGGGAGAGACCCAGTACTTC. J is TRBJ2-5 and V is TRBV29-1; 10 bases line up with TRBD1. The germline V gene encodes CDR1 SQVTM and CDR2 ANQGSEA. Trimming cost V 3 bases and J 4 bases; bases outside gene matches: 2. The CDR3 loop spans 13 amino acids.

This rearrangement joins TRBV11-1 to TRBJ1-3; no firm D call. Germline V gives CDR1 SGHAT, CDR2 FQDESV (reference sequence). The V end was cut by 2 bases, the J end by 4 bases, with 15 bases between. The CDR3 contains 16 residues. For the CDR3, the DNA is TGTGCCAGCAGCTTAAAAGAGATCGGAAGCGGAAACACCATATATTTT. Encoded protein: CASSLKEIGSGNTIYF.

The V call is TRBV9, the J call TRBJ2-2; D call uncertain. The CDR3 spans 14 residues. Germline CDR1 SGDLS, CDR2 YYNGEE. Trimming stripped 5 bases from V and 0 bases from J, with 8 bases between. This CDR3 is CASRAQPNTGELFF. The DNA for the CDR3 is TGTGCCAGCAGGGCACAGCCGAACACCGGGGAGCTGTTTTTT.